The source of this T cell receptor (beta chain) is a study of T cells in Graves' hyperthyroidism and ophthalmopathy. The CDR3 covers 14 residues. The germline V gene encodes CDR1 SGHTA and CDR2 FQGNSA. V shed 5 bases and J shed 0 bases, with 9 bases lying between them. TCR beta CDR3 sequences were amplified from RNA transcripts. When the TCR CDR3 underwent first-round RT-PCR, the HTBI primer set was used. TCRdb passed the multiplex PCR reads through MiXCR, listing each CDR3 protein once. Of about 500,000 distinct CDR3 sequences in the sample, more than 15% are singletons; the top ten hold 25% to 30%. This clonotype was detected many times.

This chain uses TRBV7-2 with TRBJ2-3, with D unclear. The specimen was blood. This receptor was taken from a woman aged 25 to 39 with Graves' ophthalmopathy. CDR3 in amino acids: CASSPYSSTDTQYF. In DNA form, the CDR3 reads TGTGCCAGCAGCCCCTACTCTAGCACAGATACGCAGTATTTT.